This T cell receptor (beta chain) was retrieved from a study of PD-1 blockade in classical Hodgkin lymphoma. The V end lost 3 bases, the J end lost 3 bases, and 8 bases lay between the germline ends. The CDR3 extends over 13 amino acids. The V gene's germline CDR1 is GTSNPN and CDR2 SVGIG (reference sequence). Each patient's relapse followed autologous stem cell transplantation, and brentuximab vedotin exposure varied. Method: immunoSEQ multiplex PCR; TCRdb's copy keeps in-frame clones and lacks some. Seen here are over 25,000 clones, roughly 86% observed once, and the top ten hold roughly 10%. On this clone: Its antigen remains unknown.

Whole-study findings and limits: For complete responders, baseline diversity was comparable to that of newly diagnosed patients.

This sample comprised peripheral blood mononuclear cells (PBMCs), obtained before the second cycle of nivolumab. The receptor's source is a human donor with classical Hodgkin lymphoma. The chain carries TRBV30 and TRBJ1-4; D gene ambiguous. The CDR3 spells CAWSGRSNEKLFF. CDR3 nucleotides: TGTGCCTGGAGCGGGAGGTCTAATGAAAAACTGTTTTTT.